A single T cell receptor beta chain is shown here with its context. Its target is unknown. Germline CDR1 is LNHDA and CDR2 is SQIVND (reference sequence). The CDR3 has 14 amino acids. The V end was cut by 5 bases, the J end by 1 base, with 9 bases between. The assay was immunoSEQ multiplex PCR, and TCRdb's table has in-frame clones only and misses some. The table records 80,000 to 100,000 clones, around 88% of them present only once. This entry belongs to a study of cytomegalovirus exposure and HLA in healthy donors. Across the whole study: The same platform used for the 666 first-cohort repertoires was also used for the 120 or so validation repertoires, as a later analysis reported.

Broader study findings: The study found most TCR sequences rare, yet found some public TCRs in many donors.

The gene calls are TRBV19 and TRBJ1-5; possibly TRBD1 for D (5 bases). The receptor was derived from a woman between 25 and 40 years old in good health and CMV-seronegative. The sample was PBMCs. The CDR3 DNA is TGTGCCAGTAGTTGGCAGGGCAGCAATCAGCCCCAGCATTTT. Its translation is CASSWQGSNQPQHF.